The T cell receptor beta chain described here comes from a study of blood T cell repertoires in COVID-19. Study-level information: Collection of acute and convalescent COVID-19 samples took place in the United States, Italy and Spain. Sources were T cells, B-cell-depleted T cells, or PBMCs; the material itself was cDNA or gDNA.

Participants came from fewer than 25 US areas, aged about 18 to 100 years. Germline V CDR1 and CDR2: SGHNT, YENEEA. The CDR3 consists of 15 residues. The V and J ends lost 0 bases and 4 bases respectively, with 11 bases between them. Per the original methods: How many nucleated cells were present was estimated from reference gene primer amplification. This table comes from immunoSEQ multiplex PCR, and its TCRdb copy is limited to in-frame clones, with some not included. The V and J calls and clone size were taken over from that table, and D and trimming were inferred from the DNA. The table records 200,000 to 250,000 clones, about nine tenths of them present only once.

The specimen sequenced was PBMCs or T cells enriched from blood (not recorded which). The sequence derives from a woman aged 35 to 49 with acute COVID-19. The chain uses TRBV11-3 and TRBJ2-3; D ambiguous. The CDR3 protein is CASSLEGSRADTQYF. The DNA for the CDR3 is TGTGCCAGCAGCTTAGAGGGTAGTCGGGCAGATACGCAGTATTTT.